Listed below are T cell receptor beta chains from one sample, sequenced in a study of CD8+CD57+ T cells in acquired aplastic anemia. TCRdb redid the calling of the reads with MiXCR, one entry per CDR3 protein. The repertoire consists of 200,000 or so distinct CDR3 sequences, with 64% occurring once and the leading ten covering around 46%. The sequencing sample was made of sorted CD4+, CD8+, or CD8+CD57+ T cells (not recorded which) from PBMCs. The receptors originated from a human donor with severe aplastic anemia or a healthy control (not recorded which). Each CDR3 is given without its conserved first and last residue. Each record gives: D gene, J gene, V gene, CDR3 protein. D genes are given only for firm matches.

D gene: TRBD2; J gene: TRBJ2-1; V gene: TRBV24-1; CDR3 protein: ATSMRGSSYNEQF
D gene: TRBD2; J gene: TRBJ2-3; V gene: TRBV6-4; CDR3 protein: ASSGTSDTQY
D gene: TRBD1; J gene: TRBJ2-2; V gene: TRBV24-1; CDR3 protein: ATSDLDRDTGELF
D gene: TRBD2; J gene: TRBJ2-3; V gene: TRBV7-9; CDR3 protein: ASSPTSVGDTQY
D gene: TRBD2; J gene: TRBJ2-5; V gene: TRBV7-8; CDR3 protein: ASSSSKRGRLRETQY
D gene: NA; J gene: TRBJ2-6; V gene: TRBV24-1; CDR3 protein: ATSGSIPSGANVLT
D gene: NA; J gene: TRBJ2-7; V gene: TRBV6-6; CDR3 protein: ASSSAPSSEQY
D gene: NA; J gene: TRBJ1-2; V gene: TRBV10-3; CDR3 protein: AISEGSVLDYGYT
D gene: NA; J gene: TRBJ1-1; V gene: TRBV20-1; CDR3 protein: SARTTGNNAEAF
D gene: TRBD1; J gene: TRBJ1-1; V gene: TRBV11-1; CDR3 protein: ASSLETGMNTEAF
D gene: NA; J gene: TRBJ2-1; V gene: TRBV27; CDR3 protein: ASSLLMGPSNEQF
D gene: NA; J gene: TRBJ1-2; V gene: TRBV7-8; CDR3 protein: ASSLDGAYGYT
D gene: NA; J gene: TRBJ1-1; V gene: TRBV2; CDR3 protein: ASSEKARGWDTEAF
D gene: NA; J gene: TRBJ2-7; V gene: TRBV6-1; CDR3 protein: ASKKGFEQY
D gene: NA; J gene: TRBJ1-1; V gene: TRBV20-1; CDR3 protein: SASAENTEAF
D gene: TRBD1; J gene: TRBJ2-5; V gene: TRBV9; CDR3 protein: ASSLIGQGVVETQY
D gene: NA; J gene: TRBJ2-3; V gene: TRBV9; CDR3 protein: ASSLGPDRYSTDTQY
D gene: TRBD2; J gene: TRBJ2-1; V gene: TRBV20-1; CDR3 protein: SARGAGGVEQL
D gene: NA; J gene: TRBJ2-7; V gene: TRBV29-1; CDR3 protein: SVGSGVASYEQY
D gene: NA; J gene: TRBJ2-7; V gene: TRBV13; CDR3 protein: ASSPGLSAYEQY
D gene: NA; J gene: TRBJ1-2; V gene: TRBV29-1; CDR3 protein: SVEATWGGQGGYT
D gene: NA; J gene: TRBJ2-1; V gene: TRBV9; CDR3 protein: ASSAASLTGNEQF
D gene: NA; J gene: TRBJ2-7; V gene: TRBV7-9; CDR3 protein: ASSSTPEVTYEQY
D gene: TRBD2; J gene: TRBJ2-5; V gene: TRBV7-9; CDR3 protein: ASGMRLAGALTTQY
D gene: TRBD1; J gene: TRBJ2-7; V gene: TRBV20-1; CDR3 protein: SAGTGIEQY
D gene: NA; J gene: TRBJ2-2; V gene: TRBV24-1; CDR3 protein: ATSDYLQGRGVGELF
D gene: TRBD1; J gene: TRBJ1-1; V gene: TRBV7-8; CDR3 protein: ASSLVRQGEAF
D gene: TRBD1; J gene: TRBJ1-1; V gene: TRBV27; CDR3 protein: ASSPGTGGEAL
D gene: TRBD1; J gene: TRBJ1-2; V gene: TRBV10-3; CDR3 protein: AISARDRAQGYT
D gene: NA; J gene: TRBJ1-2; V gene: TRBV7-9; CDR3 protein: ASSAGGNGYT
D gene: NA; J gene: TRBJ2-5; V gene: TRBV7-7; CDR3 protein: ASSFGAGHKETQY
D gene: NA; J gene: TRBJ1-5; V gene: TRBV7-4; CDR3 protein: ANHSGCTPQH
D gene: NA; J gene: TRBJ1-1; V gene: TRBV10-3; CDR3 protein: AISEAGVTEAF
D gene: NA; J gene: TRBJ2-1; V gene: TRBV24-1; CDR3 protein: ATSDPGTTASNEQF
D gene: TRBD1; J gene: TRBJ1-1; V gene: TRBV5-6; CDR3 protein: ASSLRGPGTEAF
D gene: NA; J gene: TRBJ2-7; V gene: TRBV7-3; CDR3 protein: ASSLTYLSYEQY
D gene: TRBD1; J gene: TRBJ2-6; V gene: TRBV24-1; CDR3 protein: ATGTGAGGANVLT
D gene: NA; J gene: TRBJ1-1; V gene: TRBV2; CDR3 protein: ASQRGDTEAF
D gene: NA; J gene: TRBJ2-5; V gene: TRBV3-1; CDR3 protein: ASSPRLRGETQY
D gene: TRBD1; J gene: TRBJ2-2; V gene: TRBV20-1; CDR3 protein: SAQDRVKNTGELF
D gene: NA; J gene: TRBJ2-5; V gene: TRBV2; CDR3 protein: ANGAHRTQY
D gene: NA; J gene: TRBJ2-7; V gene: TRBV9; CDR3 protein: ASSLGGDTSYEQY
D gene: NA; J gene: TRBJ2-7; V gene: TRBV24-1; CDR3 protein: ATSEQGGNEQY
D gene: NA; J gene: TRBJ1-5; V gene: TRBV2; CDR3 protein: ASSELRVSNQPQH
D gene: NA; J gene: TRBJ2-7; V gene: TRBV15; CDR3 protein: ATSRDRGDYEQY
D gene: NA; J gene: TRBJ1-1; V gene: TRBV29-1; CDR3 protein: SVEGGGEAF
D gene: NA; J gene: TRBJ1-1; V gene: TRBV15; CDR3 protein: ATSRDYGTANTEAF
D gene: NA; J gene: TRBJ1-2; V gene: TRBV12-3/TRBV12-4; CDR3 protein: ASSPDRLYGYT
D gene: TRBD1; J gene: TRBJ2-3; V gene: TRBV2; CDR3 protein: ASRATGGNTDTQY
D gene: NA; J gene: NA; V gene: TRBV10-1; CDR3 protein: VSSEYSQETQY
D gene: NA; J gene: TRBJ2-7; V gene: TRBV7-6; CDR3 protein: ASSLGGAGEQY
D gene: NA; J gene: TRBJ1-6; V gene: TRBV9; CDR3 protein: ASSVDGYSPLH